Below are 14 T cell receptor beta chains sequenced from a single sample in a study of CXCR3-negative and CXCR3-positive naive CD8 T cells. In preparing the TRB cDNA libraries, 5' RACE with UMI labels was used. TCRdb re-called the 5' RACE reads; every CDR3 protein appears as one record, without DNA. This sample's table has fewer than 95,000 distinct CDR3 sequences. Specimen: naive CXCR3- CD8+ T cells from blood. Stated subset: CD45RO-CCR7+CD27+CD95- naive CD8+ T cells lacking CXCR3 (TNR3-). All receptors come from a human donor in good health. Some clones in this sample may be carry-over from other donors' samples.

The chain uses TRBV4-1 and TRBJ1-2; TCRdb designates TRBD1, a call that cannot be tested without DNA. The CDR3 sequence is 13 residues long. Germline values: CDR1 MGHRA, CDR2 YSYEKL. The CDR3 is CASSQAGGVGYTF.

J is TRBJ2-1 and V is TRBV7-2; TCRdb lists TRBD1, though no DNA is available to test this call. From germline, CDR1 is SGHTA and CDR2 FQGNSA. This CDR3 has 13 amino acids. The CDR3 sequence: CASSLGPNNEQFF.

The chain joins TRBV14 to TRBJ1-1. The germline gives CDR1 SGHDN, CDR2 FVKESK. The CDR3 runs 13 residues. Here the CDR3 reads CASSPGLEPQAFF.

The V gene is TRBV10-3, the J gene TRBJ2-3; TCRdb returns TRBD2, unconfirmable since there is no DNA. CDR1 and CDR2 (germline): ENHRY, SYGVKD. CDR3 size: 17 residues. This CDR3 reads CAISASDTSGSTDTQYF.

This rearrangement joins TRBV19 to TRBJ1-1. This CDR3 has 13 residues. Germline loops: CDR1 LNHDA, CDR2 SQIVND (reference sequence). The chain's CDR3 is CASNPAEGPEAFF.

The chain uses TRBV10-3 and TRBJ1-1; TCRdb's D gene call, TRBD1, goes unchecked for lack of DNA. Germline CDR1 ENHRY, CDR2 SYGVKD. The CDR3 covers 11 residues. The CDR3 is CAIRTGSVAFF.

The chain links TRBV11-2 to TRBJ2-1. The CDR3 totals 14 residues. Germline lookup yields CDR1 SGHAT and CDR2 FQNNGV. The CDR3 is CASTLNGMSNEQFF.

The chain uses TRBV11-1 and TRBJ2-3. The germline CDR1 and CDR2 sequences are SGHAT and FQDESV (reference sequence). The CDR3 sequence is 14 residues long. The CDR3 sequence is CASSFLGWTDTQYF.

V usage is TRBV29-1 and J usage is TRBJ2-5; TCRdb's D call, TRBD1, is unchecked because there is no DNA. This CDR3 region has 15 residues. Germline CDR1 and CDR2: SQVTM and ANQGSEA. This CDR3 reads CSVVDSLVFQETQYF.

V is TRBV29-1 and J is TRBJ2-2; the TRBD1 assignment by TCRdb is unverifiable without DNA. Per germline, CDR1 SQVTM and CDR2 ANQGSEA. CDR3 length equals 12 residues. The CDR3 spells CSVEGGTGELFF.

This sequence joins TRBV2 and TRBJ2-3; TCRdb indicates TRBD2, and absent DNA this call remains unverified. This CDR3 is built from 18 residues. The germline V gene encodes CDR1 SNHLY and CDR2 FYNNEI. CDR3: CASSEAPGTSKGTDTQYF.

The CDR3 protein is CASNLAGGSYEQYF. The chain uses TRBV28 and TRBJ2-7; TCRdb's D call, TRBD2, is unchecked because there is no DNA. CDR1 MDHEN and CDR2 SYDVKM come from the germline V gene. This CDR3 is built from 14 residues.

V and J are TRBV7-3 and TRBJ2-7; absent DNA, TCRdb's TRBD1 call cannot be checked. The CDR3 sequence is 15 residues long. Germline V gene data show CDR1 as SGHTA and CDR2 as FQGTGA. CDR3 loop: CASSLGGGSPYEQYF. The full variable domain, completed using reference TRBV7-3 and TRBJ2-7, is GAGVSQTPSNKVTEKGKYVELRCDPISGHTALYWYRQSLGQGPEFLIYFQGTGAADDSGLPNDRFFAVRPEGSVSTLKIQRTERGDSAVYLCASSLGGGSPYEQYFGPGTRLTVT.

The J gene is TRBJ1-1, the V gene TRBV25-1; absent DNA, TCRdb's TRBD1 call cannot be checked. The germline V gene encodes CDR1 MGHDK and CDR2 SYGVNS. This CDR3 comprises 16 residues. CDR3: CASSESGVGKNTEAFF.